One T cell receptor (beta chain) is described in this entry. Per the authors' pipeline: For nucleated cells, counts were estimated from reference gene primer amplification. Sequencing used immunoSEQ multiplex PCR; TCRdb keeps in-frame clones, though not all of them. For V, J and clone size, that table is used; D and trimming come from the DNA. The sample shows around 52,000 clones, roughly nine tenths of them seen only once. The CDR3 runs 14 residues. V trimming: 7 bases; J trimming: 0 bases; junction bases outside the gene matches: 5. Germline V gives CDR1 LGHNT, CDR2 FRNRAP. The sample comes from a study of blood T cell repertoires in COVID-19. The overall study: The United States, Italy and Spain supplied acute and convalescent COVID-19 samples. PBMCs, B-cell-depleted T cells, or T cells provided the cDNA or gDNA that made up the material.

The chain employs TRBV12-5 and TRBJ2-7, with 8 nucleotides matching TRBD1. What was sequenced was peripheral blood. This TCR came from an elderly woman with acute or convalescent COVID-19. CDR3 nucleotides: TGTGCTAGTGCCCCCGGGACAGGCTCCTACGAGCAGTACTTC. The encoded protein is CASAPGTGSYEQYF.